Each of the 19 T cell receptor beta chains below was sequenced from the same sample in a study of shared clonotypes between healthy human individuals (dated by TCRdb to the early 2020s). Receptors were amplified or captured by the immunoSEQ multiplex PCR assay. Entries here come from immuneACCESS through TCRdb and include only in-frame sequences with V and J called. Some clones fail to appear in such tables; in the studies checked, an unresolved V gene covers under half of the shortfall, and the cause of the remainder is unknown. For this sample the table gives fewer than 1.6 million clones, of which about 98.5% were detected only once. Approximately 0.4% of the sample is in the top ten clones. Source material: naive CD4+ T cells sorted from blood. Explained via the paper, the cell subset or site label denotes: CD45RA+ positively selected. The receptors come from a man aged 30-40 years in good health.

This chain links TRBV5-1 with TRBJ1-4, with D uncertain. Between the trimmed V and J ends, which lost 6 bases and 3 bases, there was a span of 12 bases. Germline values: CDR1 SGHRS, CDR2 YFSETQ. CDR3 length: 14 residues. The CDR3 coding sequence is TGCGCCAGCACTACGGGGATAGCTAATGAAAAACTGTTTTTT. Its translation: CASTTGIANEKLFF.

DNA for the CDR3: TGCGCCAGCAGCTCGATAGGCCCCTACGAGCAGTACTTC. It codes for CASSSIGPYEQYF. V and J are TRBV5-1 and TRBJ2-7; D remains ambiguous. CDR1 is SGHRS and CDR2 is YFSETQ in the germline V gene. CDR3 length: 13 amino acids. V shed 3 bases and J shed 2 bases, with 9 bases lying between them. Full variable domain (missing parts from reference TRBV5-1 and TRBJ2-7): KAGVTQTPRYLIKTRGQQVTLSCSPISGHRSVSWYQQTPGQGLQFLFEYFSETQRNKGNFPGRFSGRQFSNSRSEMNVSTLELGDSALYLCASSSIGPYEQYFGPGTRLTVT.

This chain links TRBV19 with TRBJ2-5; 7 bases agree with TRBD2. The ends lost 5 bases at V and 5 bases at J; junction bases unmatched: 14. CDR1 and CDR2 (germline): LNHDA, SQIVND (reference sequence). The CDR3 covers 16 residues. CDR3 nucleotides: TGTGCCAGTAGTCCAGCCGGGGGACTAAAAGGGGAGACCCAGTACTTC. Protein sequence: CASSPAGGLKGETQYF.

The rearrangement joins TRBV9 to TRBJ2-7; the D is unclear. Per germline, CDR1 SGDLS and CDR2 YYNGEE. V shed 0 bases and J shed 2 bases, with 9 bases lying between them. The CDR3 has 14 amino acids. In DNA form, the CDR3 reads TGTGCCAGCAGCGTAGCTCCGCAGACCTACGAGCAGTACTTC. Translation gives CASSVAPQTYEQYF.

The chain is built from TRBV7-9 and TRBJ1-2; D not certain. The CDR3 has 13 amino acids. V was pared by 1 base and J by 6 bases, with 9 bases between. Germline V gene lookup returns CDR1 SEHNR and CDR2 FQNEAQ (reference sequence). CDR3 amino acids: CASSLGTFNGYTF. The CDR3 region has the DNA TGTGCCAGCAGCTTAGGTACATTTAATGGCTACACCTTC. The entire variable domain, with the rest obtained from reference TRBV7-9 and TRBJ1-2, is as follows: DTGVSQNPRHKITKRGQNVTFRCDPISEHNRLYWYRQTLGQGPEFLTYFQNEAQLEKSRLLSDRFSAERPKGSFSTLEIQRTEQGDSAMYLCASSLGTFNGYTFGSGTRLTVV.

The J gene is TRBJ2-7, the V gene TRBV6-5; D is unclear. Trimming shortened V by 8 bases and J by 1 base, and 12 bases separated the two germline ends. Per the germline V gene, CDR1 is MNHEY and CDR2 is SVGAGI. The CDR3 runs 13 residues. The CDR3 sequence: CASRLGPSYEQYF. CDR3 DNA: TGTGCCAGCCGGCTAGGGCCTTCCTACGAGCAGTACTTC.

This chain joins TRBV9 and TRBJ2-3; possible D gene TRBD2, 5 bases. Trimming cost V 3 bases and J 2 bases, with 13 bases left between them. The CDR3 length is 15 residues. Per germline, CDR1 SGDLS and CDR2 YYNGEE. The CDR3 spells CASSATSSLTDTQYF. CDR3 coding DNA: TGTGCCAGCAGCGCCACTAGTTCCCTCACAGATACGCAGTATTTT. Full variable domain (missing parts from reference TRBV9 and TRBJ2-3): DSGVTQTPKHLITATGQRVTLRCSPRSGDLSVYWYQQSLDQGLQFLIQYYNGEERAKGNILERFSAQQFPDLHSELNLSSLELGDSALYFCASSATSSLTDTQYFGPGTRLTVL.

CDR3 DNA: TGTGCCAGCAGCTTAGGTTCTCCCGAAGCAGGCAGCGGAGAGACCCAGTACTTC. Protein product: CASSLGSPEAGSGETQYF. The chain recombines TRBV7-2 with TRBJ2-5; possibly TRBD2 for D (5 bases). V was pared by 1 base and J by 4 bases, with 22 bases between. The germline V gene has CDR1 SGHTA and CDR2 FQGNSA. The length of the CDR3 is 18 residues.

The genes are TRBV5-1 and TRBJ2-1; 13 bases are shared with TRBD2. Germline-derived CDR1 and CDR2 are SGHRS and YFSETQ. Trimming cost V 3 bases and J 0 bases; bases outside gene matches: 6. The CDR3 length is 18 residues. The DNA for the CDR3 is TGCGCCAGCAGCTGGGGACTAGCGGGATTTGTCTCCTACAATGAGCAGTTCTTC. Its translation: CASSWGLAGFVSYNEQFF.

This sequence joins TRBV28 and TRBJ1-1; 7 bases line up with TRBD1. This CDR3 is 15 amino acids long. Germline V gene sequence: CDR1 MDHEN, CDR2 SYDVKM. V lost 3 bases, J lost 0 bases, and 4 bases stayed unmatched. The CDR3 sequence: CASSFLRGMNTEAFF. For the CDR3, the DNA is TGTGCCAGCAGTTTCCTCAGGGGGATGAACACTGAAGCTTTCTTT.

This clone was detected only once. This sequence joins TRBV18 and TRBJ2-1; D might be TRBD2 (6 bases). From germline, CDR1 is KGHSH and CDR2 LQKENI. V lost 1 base and J 5 bases, leaving 21 bases between the germline ends. This CDR3 has 18 residues. CDR3 sequence reads: CASSPLPHRGISDNEQFF. The CDR3 nucleotides read TGTGCCAGCTCACCACTCCCTCATCGCGGGATTAGCGACAATGAGCAGTTCTTC.

This chain joins TRBV29-1 and TRBJ1-5; D possibly corresponds to TRBD1 (6 bases). Germline-derived CDR1 and CDR2 are SQVTM and ANQGSEA. V was shortened by 3 bases and J by 7 bases, with 13 bases between the two germline ends. CDR3 length: 13 amino acids. In nucleotides, the CDR3 is TGCAGCGTTGAGGGGGCGGGAGGACAGCCCCAGCATTTT. Translating it yields CSVEGAGGQPQHF.

V gene TRBV18 combines with J gene TRBJ2-2, with D perhaps matching TRBD2 (5 bases). The CDR3 is 13 amino acids. V lost 3 bases and J 8 bases, leaving 10 bases between the germline ends. CDR1 and CDR2 from the germline V gene are KGHSH and LQKENI. The CDR3 here is CASSPRGQGELFF. CDR3 nucleotides: TGTGCCAGCTCACCCCGAGGGCAGGGGGAGCTGTTTTTT.

The chain employs TRBV29-1 and TRBJ2-1; 11 nucleotides align to TRBD1. V lost 7 bases and J lost 6; bases outside the gene matches: 5. Germline CDR1 SQVTM, CDR2 ANQGSEA. The CDR3 sequence is 13 residues long. The CDR3 spells CSAGQGAINEQFF. CDR3 DNA: TGCAGCGCCGGACAGGGGGCAATCAATGAGCAGTTCTTC.

The rearrangement joins TRBV14 to TRBJ1-2; no reliable D call. Deletions cut 4 bases from V and 12 bases from J, with 15 bases between. CDR1 and CDR2 from the germline V gene are SGHDN and FVKESK. This CDR3 is 12 amino acids long. The CDR3 spells CASSPLGLHHTF. The DNA of the CDR3 is TGTGCCAGCAGCCCTTTGGGCTTACACCACACCTTC.

This clone was seen once. The chain links TRBV5-3 to TRBJ1-1; the D is unclear. TRBV5-3 is noted as an ORF with a role that remains uncertain. The CDR3 is 13 amino acids. Trimming pared 3 bases from V and 0 bases from J, leaving 6 bases between. CDR3 loop: CARSSALNTEAFF. The CDR3 nucleotides are TGTGCCAGAAGCTCCGCCTTGAACACTGAAGCTTTCTTT.

The chain is built from TRBV5-1 and TRBJ2-7, with 11 bases lining up with TRBD2. V dropped 5 bases and J dropped 3; count of bases not matched to a gene: 10. Looked up from germline, CDR1 is SGHRS and CDR2 is YFSETQ. The CDR3 sequence is 16 residues long. The CDR3 DNA follows: TGCGCCAGCAGTTATACTAGCGGGAGACCGAGCTACGAGCAGTACTTC. Protein sequence: CASSYTSGRPSYEQYF. The complete variable domain, with remaining parts taken from reference TRBV5-1 and TRBJ2-7, reads KAGVTQTPRYLIKTRGQQVTLSCSPISGHRSVSWYQQTPGQGLQFLFEYFSETQRNKGNFPGRFSGRQFSNSRSEMNVSTLELGDSALYLCASSYTSGRPSYEQYFGPGTRLTVT.

This sequence joins TRBV28 and TRBJ2-1; 7 nucleotides align to TRBD2. Germline trimming cut 5 bases from V and 6 bases from J; bases unmatched to any gene: 19. The CDR3 runs to 18 residues. CDR1 and CDR2 (germline): MDHEN, SYDVKM. Here the CDR3 DNA reads TGTGCCAGCAGTCCCCAAGGCCTCGGGGGGAAATGGGGCAATGAGCAGTTCTTC. Protein: CASSPQGLGGKWGNEQFF.

V gene TRBV5-1 combines with J gene TRBJ1-4; no definite D call. The CDR3 is 17 residues long. V was pared by 4 bases and J by 8 bases, with 24 bases between. Germline V CDR1 and CDR2: SGHRS, YFSETQ. The CDR3 DNA follows: TGCGCCAGCAGCCTCGGGGAGGGAGATCGCTGGCGGGAAAAACTGTTTTTT. Protein product: CASSLGEGDRWREKLFF.